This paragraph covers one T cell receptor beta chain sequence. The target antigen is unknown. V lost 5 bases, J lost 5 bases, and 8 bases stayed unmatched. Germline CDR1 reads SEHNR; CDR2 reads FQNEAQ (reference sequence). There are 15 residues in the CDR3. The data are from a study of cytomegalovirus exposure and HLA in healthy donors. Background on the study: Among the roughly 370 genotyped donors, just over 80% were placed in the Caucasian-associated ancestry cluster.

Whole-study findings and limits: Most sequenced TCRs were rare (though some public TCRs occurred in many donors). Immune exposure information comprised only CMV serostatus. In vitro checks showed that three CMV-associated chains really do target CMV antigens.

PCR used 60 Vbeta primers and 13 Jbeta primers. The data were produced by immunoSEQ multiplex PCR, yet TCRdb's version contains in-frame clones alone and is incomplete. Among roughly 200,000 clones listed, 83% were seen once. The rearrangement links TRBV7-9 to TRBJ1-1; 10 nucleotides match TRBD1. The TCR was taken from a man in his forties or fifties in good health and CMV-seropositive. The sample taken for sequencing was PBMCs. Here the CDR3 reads CASSRDRGRKTEAFF. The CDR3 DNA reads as TGTGCCAGCAGCCGGGACAGGGGACGAAAGACTGAAGCTTTCTTT.